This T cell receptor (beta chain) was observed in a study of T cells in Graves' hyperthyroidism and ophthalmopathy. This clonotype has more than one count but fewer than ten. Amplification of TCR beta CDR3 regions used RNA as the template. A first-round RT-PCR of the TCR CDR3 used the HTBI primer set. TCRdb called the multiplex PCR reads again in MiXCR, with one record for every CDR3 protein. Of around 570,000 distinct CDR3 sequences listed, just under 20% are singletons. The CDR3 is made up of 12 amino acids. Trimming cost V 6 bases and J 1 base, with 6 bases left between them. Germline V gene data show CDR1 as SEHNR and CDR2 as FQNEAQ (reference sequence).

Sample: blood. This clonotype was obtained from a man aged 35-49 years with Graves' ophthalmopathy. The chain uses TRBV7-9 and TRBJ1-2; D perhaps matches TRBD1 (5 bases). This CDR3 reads CASSDSNYGYTF. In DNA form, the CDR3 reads TGTGCCAGCAGTGACAGTAACTATGGCTACACCTTC.